The 19 T cell receptor beta chains reported below all come from one sample, sequenced in a study of radiation and T cells in renal cell carcinoma. Time point noted: blood 2 weeks post-SBRT. Treatment of the sample: 15 Gy SBRT to primary tumor, nephrectomy 4 weeks later. Method: immunoSEQ multiplex PCR; TCRdb's copy keeps in-frame clones and lacks some. The repertoire includes approximately 120,000 clones, 81% of them detected once, and roughly 6.2% sits in the top ten. The specimen was blood, collected from a patient whose treatment included radiotherapy and nephrectomy. The receptors were sampled from a man between 50 and 59 years old with renal cell carcinoma.

The chain employs TRBV4-3 and TRBJ1-2; D not resolved. The V gene lost 3 bases and the J gene lost 3 bases, with 17 bases spanning the gap. CDR1 and CDR2 (germline): LGHNA, YSLEER. The CDR3 runs to 16 residues. The CDR3 coding sequence is TGCGCCAGCAGCCAGGTCTTCAGAAACCTGTACTATGGCTACACCTTC. Protein: CASSQVFRNLYYGYTF.

This chain connects TRBV5-4 to TRBJ2-5; D is ambiguous. The CDR3 has 12 amino acids. Germline V gene data show CDR1 as SGHNT and CDR2 as YYREEE (reference sequence). Between the trimmed V and J ends, which lost 0 bases and 5 bases, there was a span of 5 bases. DNA of the CDR3: TGTGCCAGCAGCTTGGCCCCGGAGACCCAGTACTTC. It encodes CASSLAPETQYF.

The rearrangement joins TRBV9 to TRBJ2-5; 12 nucleotides match TRBD2. The V gene's germline CDR1 is SGDLS and CDR2 YYNGEE. Trimming at V came to 7 bases and at J to 5 bases, leaving 18 bases not matched to a gene. This CDR3 comprises 18 residues. The CDR3 sequence: CASSRRLAGDVFGETQYF. The CDR3 region has the DNA TGTGCCAGCTCGAGGAGACTAGCGGGAGACGTTTTTGGCGAGACCCAGTACTTC.

Only one count was recorded for this clone. The V and J genes are TRBV5-1 and TRBJ2-5; D gene ambiguous. Trimming removed 1 base from V and 5 bases from J, with 3 bases in between. Germline assignment: CDR1 SGHRS and CDR2 YFSETQ. The CDR3 spans 11 residues. In DNA, the CDR3 is TGCGCCAGCAGCTTGACGGAGACCCAGTACTTC. It codes for CASSLTETQYF.

The chain carries TRBV4-3 and TRBJ2-1; D possibly matches TRBD1 or TRBD2 (5 bases each). V lost 0 bases to trimming and J lost 2 bases, with 14 bases between them. The CDR3 has 17 amino acids. Germline CDR1 reads LGHNA; CDR2 reads YSLEER. The CDR3 spells CASSQDHQGEPYNEQFF. CDR3 DNA sequence: TGCGCCAGCAGCCAAGACCATCAAGGGGAGCCCTACAATGAGCAGTTCTTC.

This clone was detected a few times. CDR3 loop: CASRQQGTQYF. The CDR3 region has the DNA TGTGCCAGCAGACAACAGGGGACCCAGTACTTC. The chain is built from TRBV6-5 and TRBJ2-5; maybe TRBD1 (6 bases). V was cut by 6 bases and J by 7 bases, with 9 bases left in between. The CDR3 runs to 11 residues. The germline CDR1 and CDR2 sequences are MNHEY and SVGAGI.

The chain joins TRBV6-6 to TRBJ2-6; D ambiguous. Trimming removed 2 bases from V and 0 bases from J, with 5 bases in between. From germline, CDR1 is MNHNY and CDR2 SVGAGI (reference sequence). CDR3 length: 15 residues. CDR3 coding DNA: TGTGCCAGCAGTTACAGAGTCTCTGGGGCCAACGTCCTGACTTTC. Its protein product is CASSYRVSGANVLTF.

V gene TRBV6-6 combines with J gene TRBJ2-5; a possible D gene is TRBD2 (6 bases). This CDR3 contains 14 residues. The V and J ends lost 2 bases and 0 bases respectively, with 7 bases between them. Germline lookup yields CDR1 MNHNY and CDR2 SVGAGI (reference sequence). The CDR3 sequence: CASSYGGYQETQYF. The CDR3 DNA is TGTGCCAGCAGTTACGGAGGGTACCAAGAGACCCAGTACTTC.

The chain couples TRBV5-1 to TRBJ1-3; tentatively, D is TRBD1 (5 bases). Germline CDR1 SGHRS, CDR2 YFSETQ. The germline V and J ends were trimmed by 4 bases and 4 bases, with 24 bases remaining between them. The CDR3 sequence is 18 residues long. For the CDR3, the DNA is TGCGCCAGCAGCCCCCGACCTGGACTGACAGCAAACGGAAACACCATATATTTT. Protein: CASSPRPGLTANGNTIYF. Full variable domain (remainder filled in from reference TRBV5-1 and TRBJ1-3): KAGVTQTPRYLIKTRGQQVTLSCSPISGHRSVSWYQQTPGQGLQFLFEYFSETQRNKGNFPGRFSGRQFSNSRSEMNVSTLELGDSALYLCASSPRPGLTANGNTIYFGEGSWLTVV.

This rearrangement joins TRBV7-6 to TRBJ2-5; 9 nucleotides line up with TRBD1. The germline gives CDR1 SGHVS, CDR2 FNYEAQ. CDR3 length: 14 residues. V dropped 5 bases and J dropped 2; count of bases not matched to a gene: 3. This CDR3 is CASSGTGIQETQYF. DNA of the CDR3: TGTGCCAGCAGCGGGACAGGGATACAAGAGACCCAGTACTTC.

This chain joins TRBV7-9 and TRBJ2-7; maybe TRBD2 (5 bases). Trimming removed 0 bases at V and 4 bases at J, with 10 bases between. Per germline, CDR1 SEHNR and CDR2 FQNEAQ (reference sequence). This CDR3 region has 14 residues. As DNA, the CDR3 is TGTGCCAGCAGCTTAGCGGCTAGGAGGTACGAGCAGTACTTC. It codes for CASSLAARRYEQYF.

The V and J genes are TRBV2 and TRBJ1-2; D possibly corresponds to TRBD1 (5 bases). The germline V and J ends were trimmed by 7 bases and 8 bases, with 14 bases remaining between them. This CDR3 comprises 12 residues. The germline gives CDR1 SNHLY, CDR2 FYNNEI. CDR3 sequence reads: CASNPGPVGYTF. CDR3 coding DNA: TGTGCCAGCAACCCGGGACCGGTGGGCTACACCTTC. The complete variable domain, with remaining parts taken from reference TRBV2 and TRBJ1-2, reads EPEVTQTPSHQVTQMGQEVILRCVPISNHLYFYWYRQILGQKVEFLVSFYNNEISEKSEIFDDQFSVERPDGSNFTLKIRSTKLEDSAMYFCASNPGPVGYTFGSGTRLTVV.

CDR3 coding DNA: TGTGCCTGGGGACTAGCGGGAAGCACAGATACGCAGTATTTT. Translating it yields CAWGLAGSTDTQYF. The rearrangement links TRBV30 to TRBJ2-3; 12 bases map to TRBD2. This CDR3 region has 14 residues. With 5 bases clipped from V and 0 bases from J, the junction kept 0 bases outside the gene matches. Germline V CDR1 and CDR2: GTSNPN, SVGIG (reference sequence).

In this sample, this clone turned up once. The chain is built from TRBV4-2 and TRBJ2-2; the D call may be TRBD1 or TRBD2 (5 bases each). The CDR3 is 15 amino acids. The germline CDR1 and CDR2 sequences are LGHNA and YNFKEQ. Trimming pared 4 bases from V and 0 bases from J, leaving 9 bases between. The CDR3 nucleotides read TGTGCCAGCAGCCCCCGGGACCCGAACACCGGGGAGCTGTTTTTT. The encoded protein is CASSPRDPNTGELFF.

The gene calls are TRBV6-5 and TRBJ2-7, with TRBD2 as a possible D gene (7 bases). Germline assignment: CDR1 MNHEY and CDR2 SVGAGI. With 6 bases removed from V and 7 bases from J, the gap between germline ends came to 22 bases. The CDR3 runs to 15 residues. DNA for the CDR3: TGTGCCAGCAGCTCCTCGGGACGGGGGGACATGGAGCAGTACTTC. Its protein product is CASSSSGRGDMEQYF.

The chain couples TRBV29-1 to TRBJ1-1, with D perhaps matching TRBD1 (6 bases). The CDR3 covers 13 residues. Germline V gene lookup returns CDR1 SQVTM and CDR2 ANQGSEA. V dropped 7 bases and J dropped 3 bases, with 15 bases sitting between them. CDR3 coding DNA: TGCAGCGCCGCCCGACAGGAGTACACTGAAGCTTTCTTT. Translated: CSAARQEYTEAFF.

The chain employs TRBV19 and TRBJ1-3; D might be TRBD1 (6 bases). The V and J ends lost 7 bases and 0 bases respectively, with 19 bases between them. The germline gives CDR1 LNHDA, CDR2 SQIVND (reference sequence). This CDR3 region has 17 residues. The DNA for the CDR3 is TGTGCCAGTAATCGAGGGGGGCCTTCTTTCTCTGGAAACACCATATATTTT. It encodes CASNRGGPSFSGNTIYF.

The rearrangement joins TRBV4-2 to TRBJ2-2; 7 bases agree with TRBD1. CDR1 is LGHNA and CDR2 is YNFKEQ in the germline V gene. Losses at the gene ends were 4 bases for V and 7 bases for J; bases not matched to a gene: 9. This CDR3 spans 15 amino acids. This CDR3 reads CASSPRTGAHGELFF. In DNA, the CDR3 is TGTGCCAGCAGCCCTCGAACAGGGGCGCACGGGGAGCTGTTTTTT.

This chain uses TRBV2 with TRBJ1-2; 7 nucleotides line up with TRBD1. Trimming cost V 5 bases and J 2 bases; bases outside gene matches: 2. CDR1 is SNHLY, CDR2 FYNNEI, per germline. The CDR3 is 13 residues long. CDR3 residues: CASSPGQNYGYTF. DNA of the CDR3: TGTGCCAGCAGTCCGGGACAGAACTATGGCTACACCTTC.